The 29 T cell receptor beta chains in this list originate from one sample, sequenced in a study of molecular identifiers for immune sequencing clone quantification. Via MiXCR, TCRdb re-called the PCR reads, giving one row per CDR3 protein. The data hold fewer than 350,000 distinct CDR3 sequences, with about 22% observed a single time. Sequencing used naive CD8+ T cells from blood, with Jurkat cell RNA spiked in. Regarding subset: FACS-sorted CD8+CD4-CCR7+CD45RA+ naive T cells. The receptors come from a human donor in good health. Some libraries in this study had Jurkat cell RNA spiked in.

This clonotype has a count of ten or more. The rearrangement joins TRBV29-1 to TRBJ1-1, with D unclear. The V gene's germline CDR1 is SQVTM and CDR2 ANQGSEA. CDR3 size: 14 residues. Trimming cost V 6 bases and J 1 base, with 15 bases left between them. The CDR3 DNA sequence: TGCAGCGTACCCGAGAGAGAAAAGAACACTGAAGCTTTCTTT. Protein sequence: CSVPEREKNTEAFF.

This clonotype was picked up many times. The genes are TRBV7-6 and TRBJ2-5, with D tentatively TRBD2 (6 bases). This CDR3 is 12 amino acids long. CDR1 is SGHVS and CDR2 is FNYEAQ in the germline V gene. Trimming stripped 5 bases from V and 10 bases from J, with 14 bases between. CDR3 protein: CASSPVPGDQYF. DNA of the CDR3: TGTGCCAGCAGCCCGGTCCCGGGGGACCAGTACTTC. Looking up the rest from reference TRBV7-6 and TRBJ2-5 gives the full variable domain: GAGVSQSPRYKVTKRGQDVALRCDPISGHVSLYWYRQALGQGPEFLTYFNYEAQQDKSGLPNDRFSAERPEGSISTLTIQRTEQRDSAMYRCASSPVPGDQYFGPGTRLLVL.

As to this clonotype: This CDR3 is missing its conserved last phenylalanine or tryptophan, likely due to a read error. J is TRBJ2-7 and V is TRBV4-3, with 7 positions matching TRBD1. The germline CDR1 and CDR2 sequences are LGHNA and YSLEER. The CDR3 spans 15 residues. Trimming cost V 0 bases and J 1 base; bases outside gene matches: 3. CDR3 region: CASSQDPGQSYEQYL. CDR3 in DNA: TGCGCCAGCAGCCAAGATCCGGGACAGTCCTACGAGCAGTACCTC.

This clonotype showed up many times. This sequence joins TRBV12-3 or TRBV12-4 and TRBJ1-1, with 7 bases aligning to TRBD1. The CDR3 totals 14 residues. Trimming removed 5 bases from V and 0 bases from J; junction bases left unmatched: 3. CDR3 residues: CASSMGQMNTEAFF. CDR3 coding DNA: TGTGCCAGCAGTATGGGACAGATGAACACTGAAGCTTTCTTT.

Points on this clonotype: A read error is likely, as this CDR3 ends without the conserved phenylalanine or tryptophan. V usage is TRBV28 and J usage is TRBJ2-1; 8 bases align to TRBD2. CDR1 MDHEN and CDR2 SYDVKM come from the germline V gene. Germline trimming cut 6 bases from V and 9 bases from J; bases unmatched to any gene: 10. This CDR3 contains 14 residues. The CDR3 is CASRVTSGYSEQFL. The CDR3 DNA reads as TGTGCCAGCAGGGTAACTAGCGGCTACTCTGAGCAGTTCTTA.

This clonotype was recorded a few times. This rearrangement joins TRBV3-1 to TRBJ2-2; TRBD1 might be the D (5 bases). The length of the CDR3 is 17 residues. From germline, CDR1 is LGHDT and CDR2 YNNKEL (reference sequence). The V end was cut by 4 bases, the J end by 0 bases, with 15 bases between. CDR3 loop: CASSPPSTEPNTGELFF. The CDR3 region has the DNA TGTGCCAGCAGCCCGCCCTCGACAGAGCCGAACACCGGGGAGCTGTTTTTT. The entire variable domain, with the rest obtained from reference TRBV3-1 and TRBJ2-2, is as follows: DTAVSQTPKYLVTQMGNDKSIKCEQNLGHDTMYWYKQDSKKFLKIMFSYNNKELIINETVPNRFSPKSPDKAHLNLHINSLELGDSAVYFCASSPPSTEPNTGELFFGEGSRLTVL.

There are a few counts of this clonotype. This rearrangement joins TRBV24-1 to TRBJ2-2; perhaps TRBD1 as D (6 bases). CDR3 length: 15 amino acids. Per germline, CDR1 KGHDR and CDR2 SFDVKD. Trimming left V 3 bases short and J 4 bases short, with 11 bases between. The CDR3, as DNA: TGTGCCACCAGTGATCCCGGGACATCCACCGGGGAGCTGTTTTTT. It encodes CATSDPGTSTGELFF.

J is TRBJ2-5 and V is TRBV27; 11 nucleotides line up with TRBD2. The V gene's germline CDR1 is MNHEY and CDR2 SMNVEV (reference sequence). The CDR3 is 15 amino acids. V lost 6 bases, J lost 5 bases, and 8 bases stayed unmatched. CDR3 nucleotides: TGTGCCAGCAGATATAGCGGGGGGGCTTGGGAGACCCAGTACTTC. The encoded protein is CASRYSGGAWETQYF.

In its sample, this clonotype was seen many times. The rearrangement uses TRBV6-5 and TRBJ1-1; D not certain. Trimming removed 0 bases at V and 3 bases at J, with 11 bases between. The CDR3 runs 15 residues. The V gene's germline CDR1 is MNHEY and CDR2 SVGAGI. The CDR3 loop reads CASSYSRAGDTEAFF. Here the CDR3 DNA reads TGTGCCAGCAGTTACTCGAGGGCAGGTGACACTGAAGCTTTCTTT.

Written as DNA, the CDR3 is TGTGCCAGCAGTTCCGCTAGCCGAAATGAGCAGTTCTTC. This sequence encodes CASSSASRNEQFF. J is TRBJ2-1 and V is TRBV12-3 or TRBV12-4; D is perhaps TRBD2 (5 bases). The V end lost 4 bases, the J end lost 7 bases, and 11 bases lay between the germline ends. This CDR3 comprises 13 residues.

On this clonotype itself: A much bigger clone sits one base away, suggesting this may be a read error. J is TRBJ2-7 and V is TRBV7-9; a weak D match, TRBD2 (6 bases). Germline-derived CDR1 and CDR2 are SEHNR and FQNEAQ (reference sequence). The CDR3 has 12 amino acids. This CDR3 reads CTSFAPGDGEYF. The CDR3 bases are TGTACCAGTTTCGCACCGGGGGACGGGGAGTACTTC.

The genes are TRBV6-1 and TRBJ1-5; D is undetermined. V lost 2 bases to trimming and J lost 1 base, with 12 bases between them. Germline CDR1 MNHNS, CDR2 SASEGT. The CDR3 is 16 amino acids. The DNA for the CDR3 is TGTGCCAGCAGTGAATGGAGGGTTGAGAGCAATCAGCCCCAGCATTTT. Encoded protein: CASSEWRVESNQPQHF.

This clonotype occurred many times. V and J are TRBV6-5 and TRBJ2-1, with 7 positions matching TRBD1. Trimming took 4 bases from V and 7 from J; bases not matched to a gene: 4. Germline V lookup: CDR1 MNHEY, CDR2 SVGAGI. The CDR3 totals 13 residues. The DNA of the CDR3 is TGTGCCAGCAGTTCAGGGGGTGTAAATGAGCAGTTCTTC. Its translation is CASSSGGVNEQFF.

This clonotype has just one count. This may come from a read error, since a much larger clone is one base off. This likely comes from a read error, as the CDR3 has no conserved phenylalanine or tryptophan at its end. The chain recombines TRBV14 with TRBJ2-5; 9 nucleotides line up with TRBD2. The CDR3 length is 20 residues. Germline lookup yields CDR1 SGHDN and CDR2 FVKESK. V shed 0 bases and J 3 bases; nucleotides not matched to a gene: 17. CDR3 nucleotide sequence: TGTGCCAGCAGCCAAGAACCGAAAACCCTCATGACTAGCGGCGAAGAGACCCAGTACCTC. Amino acids: CASSQEPKTLMTSGEETQYL.

Comment on this clonotype: Since no conserved phenylalanine or tryptophan closes the CDR3, a read error is the likely cause. This rearrangement joins TRBV5-5 to TRBJ2-3, with 7 bases aligning to TRBD1. There are 15 residues in the CDR3. Trimming took 6 bases from V and 0 from J; bases not matched to a gene: 7. The germline V gene encodes CDR1 SGHKS and CDR2 YYEKEE (reference sequence). This CDR3 is CASTRDSASTDTQYS. The DNA for the CDR3 is TGTGCCAGCACCCGGGACAGCGCCAGCACAGATACGCAGTATTCT.

Regarding this clonotype: This may be a read error, as it is one base from a much larger clone. The chain carries TRBV21-1 and TRBJ2-7; no DNA check was done on the table's D call, TRBD1. TRBV21-1 is labeled a pseudogene. The CDR3 contains 19 residues. Written as DNA, the CDR3 is TGTGCCAGCAGCAAGGCTAGGGGTCGTAGGGGGCGCGAGCCCTACGAGCAGTACTTC. It specifies CASSKARGRRGREPYEQYF.

The rearrangement joins TRBV7-6 to TRBJ2-7; the match to TRBD1 covers 8 bases. Germline loops: CDR1 SGHVS, CDR2 FNYEAQ. V was pared by 5 bases and J by 5 bases, with 11 bases of the junction left unmatched. The CDR3 extends over 15 amino acids. In nucleotides, the CDR3 is TGTGCCAGCAGCCCCAAACCGGACAGGGACCACGAGCAGTACTTC. Its protein product is CASSPKPDRDHEQYF.

J is TRBJ2-7 and V is TRBV20-1; 13 positions agree with TRBD2. CDR3 length equals 16 residues. J gave up 6 bases and V 0 bases, and 8 bases lay outside the gene matches. Germline CDR1 is DFQATT and CDR2 is SNEGSKA (reference sequence). CDR3 residues: CSARDLTSGRASEQYF. The CDR3 coding sequence is TGCAGTGCTAGAGATTTAACTAGCGGGAGGGCCTCCGAGCAGTACTTC.

This clonotype was detected many times. This sequence joins TRBV29-1 and TRBJ1-5; 8 bases fit TRBD1. The V and J ends lost 4 bases and 5 bases, in that order; junction bases with no gene match: 4. This CDR3 contains 13 residues. The germline CDR1 and CDR2 sequences are SQVTM and ANQGSEA. CDR3 nucleotides: TGCAGCGTTGCACCGGGACAGGATCAGCCCCAGCATTTT. As protein: CSVAPGQDQPQHF.

In this sample, this clonotype turned up many times. The genes are TRBV14 and TRBJ2-7; D is uncertain. The CDR3 loop spans 12 amino acids. Germline lookup yields CDR1 SGHDN and CDR2 FVKESK. The ends were cut back, 4 bases at V and 6 bases at J, with 10 bases in the middle. The CDR3 spells CASSLHDPEQYF. The CDR3, as DNA: TGTGCCAGCAGCCTCCACGACCCCGAGCAGTACTTC. The variable domain in full, with the rest retrieved from reference TRBV14 and TRBJ2-7, is EAGVTQFPSHSVIEKGQTVTLRCDPISGHDNLYWYRRVMGKEIKFLLHFVKESKQDESGMPNNRFLAERTGGTYSTLKVQPAELEDSGVYFCASSLHDPEQYFGPGTRLTVT.

This clonotype occurred a few times. V usage is TRBV7-2 and J usage is TRBJ2-5, with 12 bases aligning to TRBD2. The CDR3 runs 16 residues. The trim removed 5 bases at V and 3 bases at J, leaving 7 bases unmatched. Germline CDR1 reads SGHTA; CDR2 reads FQGNSA. CDR3 in DNA: TGTGCCAGCAGCCTCCGACGGACTAGCGGGGAAGAGACCCAGTACTTC. It yields the protein CASSLRRTSGEETQYF.

The chain joins TRBV19 to TRBJ1-1; D is possibly TRBD1 (5 bases). This CDR3 has 14 amino acids. V was pared by 3 bases and J by 3 bases, with 11 bases between. Germline V gene sequence: CDR1 LNHDA, CDR2 SQIVND (reference sequence). The CDR3 reads CASSMRGMDTEAFF. DNA of the CDR3: TGTGCCAGTAGTATGAGGGGAATGGACACTGAAGCTTTCTTT.

V is TRBV12-3 or TRBV12-4 and J is TRBJ1-1; D remains ambiguous. Trimming removed 1 base from V and 1 base from J, with 10 bases in between. CDR3 size: 15 residues. CDR3 in amino acids: CASSLGPWTNTEAFF. DNA for the CDR3: TGTGCCAGCAGTTTAGGGCCGTGGACGAACACTGAAGCTTTCTTT.

CDR3 region: CASSLAGQGAYGYTF. DNA for the CDR3: TGTGCCAGCAGCTTAGCGGGACAGGGGGCGTATGGCTACACCTTC. The chain has TRBV7-9 and TRBJ1-2; TRBD1 matches at 12 bases. The germline V gene encodes CDR1 SEHNR and CDR2 FQNEAQ (reference sequence). V lost 0 bases and J lost 5; bases outside the gene matches: 1. The CDR3 length is 15 residues.

This clonotype was observed at least ten times. This chain joins TRBV10-3 and TRBJ1-1; D unclear. V was cut by 0 bases and J by 2 bases, with 4 bases left in between. The V gene's germline CDR1 is ENHRY and CDR2 SYGVKD. The CDR3 runs to 13 residues. Written as DNA, the CDR3 is TGTGCCATCAGTGAGTCGGAAAACACTGAAGCTTTCTTT. It yields the protein CAISESENTEAFF.

Turning to this clonotype: A much larger clonotype is one base distant, so this may be a read error. Given the absence of the conserved phenylalanine or tryptophan at the CDR3 end, a read error is likely. The chain is built from TRBV28 and TRBJ2-6, with D possibly being TRBD1 or TRBD2 (6 bases each). V lost 4 bases and J 3 bases, leaving 13 bases between the germline ends. The CDR3 has 16 amino acids. CDR1 and CDR2 from the germline V gene are MDHEN and SYDVKM. The CDR3 region is CASSSQGRNGANVLTY. CDR3 sequence (DNA): TGTGCCAGCAGTTCCCAGGGGAGGAATGGGGCCAACGTCCTGACTTAC.

This clonotype came up a few times. The genes are TRBV27 and TRBJ2-7; TRBD2 agrees at 11 bases. CDR1 is MNHEY, CDR2 SMNVEV, per germline (reference sequence). The CDR3 runs 15 residues. The V and J ends lost 6 bases and 2 bases, in that order; junction bases with no gene match: 6. CDR3 residues: CASSNLAGGPYEQYF. The DNA of the CDR3 is TGTGCCAGCAGCAACCTAGCGGGAGGCCCCTACGAGCAGTACTTC.

Worth noting for this clonotype: This clone may be a read error of a much larger clone one base away. The chain employs TRBV2 and TRBJ2-5; D remains unclear. Trimming left V 6 bases short and J 5 bases short, with 13 bases between. Per the germline V gene, CDR1 is SNHLY and CDR2 is FYNNEI. The CDR3 totals 13 residues. This CDR3 is CASRLTLVETQYF. CDR3 nucleotides: TGTGCCAGCAGGCTTACTCTTGTCGAGACCCAGTACTTC.

As concerns this clonotype: This may be a read error: a much more frequent sequence differs by one nucleotide. Here the CDR3 DNA reads TGCGCCAGCAGCTTGGAGGCCGGCTACGAGCAGTCCTTC. Amino acid sequence: CASSLEAGYEQSF. The J gene is TRBJ2-7, the V gene TRBV5-1; no clear D. This CDR3 region has 13 residues. Germline-derived CDR1 and CDR2 are SGHRS and YFSETQ.